These T cell receptor beta chains were read from a single sample in a study of T-cell reconstitution after alpha-beta-depleted transplantation in children. TCRdb called the PCR reads again in MiXCR, with one record for every CDR3 protein. The sample lists fewer than 120,000 distinct CDR3 sequences, 10% occurring once. The starting material was PBMCs from the stem cell graft donor, obtained from the stem cell graft. The receptors were sampled from a human donor who donated a stem cell graft to a child with acute lymphoblastic leukemia. The CDR3 runs from the conserved cysteine through the conserved F or W. Fields, in order: CDR3 protein, D gene, J gene, V gene. The D gene is left open where the match is weak.

cdr3_aa: CASSRTGGSNYGYTF
d_call: TRBD1
j_call: TRBJ1-2
v_call: TRBV4-1

cdr3_aa: CASSKGAGRGNEQFF
d_call: -
j_call: TRBJ2-1
v_call: TRBV21-1

cdr3_aa: CASIYSAGELFF
d_call: -
j_call: TRBJ2-2
v_call: TRBV6-5

cdr3_aa: CSAHRAGAEAFF
d_call: -
j_call: TRBJ1-1
v_call: TRBV20-1

cdr3_aa: CASSSGLAGLRGAQYF
d_call: TRBD2
j_call: TRBJ2-5
v_call: TRBV5-8

cdr3_aa: CASSALTGPHSGANVLTF
d_call: -
j_call: TRBJ2-6
v_call: TRBV6-1

cdr3_aa: CASSSTEGHPGATNEKLFF
d_call: -
j_call: TRBJ1-4
v_call: TRBV5-1

cdr3_aa: CASSRTGTEGSGNTIYF
d_call: TRBD1
j_call: TRBJ1-3
v_call: TRBV5-1

cdr3_aa: CASRPTGGLNTEAFF
d_call: TRBD1
j_call: TRBJ1-1
v_call: TRBV6-1

cdr3_aa: CASSHLQVTQYF
d_call: -
j_call: TRBJ2-5
v_call: TRBV14

cdr3_aa: CASSEDRGKLFF
d_call: -
j_call: TRBJ1-4
v_call: TRBV28

cdr3_aa: CASSFPARTGPIYNEQFF
d_call: TRBD1
j_call: TRBJ2-1
v_call: TRBV12-3/TRBV12-4

cdr3_aa: CAVTGYNEQFF
d_call: TRBD1
j_call: TRBJ2-1
v_call: TRBV7-2

cdr3_aa: CSALRTVSYEQYF
d_call: -
j_call: TRBJ2-7
v_call: TRBV20-1

cdr3_aa: CASSLGTLYEQYF
d_call: -
j_call: TRBJ2-7
v_call: TRBV5-1

cdr3_aa: CASSRGLGPVYEQYF
d_call: TRBD2
j_call: TRBJ2-7
v_call: TRBV5-6

cdr3_aa: CASSLYPLAGRDDTQYF
d_call: TRBD2
j_call: TRBJ2-3
v_call: TRBV7-2

cdr3_aa: CASSLILAGSGEQYF
d_call: TRBD2
j_call: TRBJ2-7
v_call: TRBV7-6

cdr3_aa: CASSFGDLYEQYF
d_call: -
j_call: TRBJ2-7
v_call: TRBV28

cdr3_aa: CASSRYMNTEAFF
d_call: -
j_call: TRBJ1-1
v_call: TRBV7-7

cdr3_aa: CASSYSTGVRGGYTF
d_call: -
j_call: TRBJ1-2
v_call: TRBV6-2/TRBV6-3

cdr3_aa: CASSLTSGGATDTQYF
d_call: TRBD2
j_call: TRBJ2-3
v_call: TRBV5-1

cdr3_aa: CASSLDYLGNIQYF
d_call: -
j_call: TRBJ2-4
v_call: TRBV6-6

cdr3_aa: CASSPGPSRTEAFF
d_call: -
j_call: TRBJ1-1
v_call: TRBV4-3

cdr3_aa: CASSLEDNQPQHF
d_call: -
j_call: TRBJ1-5
v_call: TRBV12-3/TRBV12-4

cdr3_aa: CASSQGLSSGANVLTF
d_call: -
j_call: TRBJ2-6
v_call: TRBV5-1

cdr3_aa: CSVEGLGGGDTQYF
d_call: -
j_call: TRBJ2-3
v_call: TRBV29-1

cdr3_aa: CASTSGTGTQYF
d_call: TRBD2
j_call: TRBJ2-5
v_call: TRBV28

cdr3_aa: CATSRDRSAGPQHF
d_call: -
j_call: TRBJ1-5
v_call: TRBV15

cdr3_aa: CASSLDRAQETQYF
d_call: TRBD1
j_call: TRBJ2-5
v_call: TRBV7-7

cdr3_aa: CASSPDRVLNQPQHF
d_call: TRBD1
j_call: TRBJ1-5
v_call: TRBV5-1

cdr3_aa: CASSDSTAGEVSEQFF
d_call: TRBD2
j_call: TRBJ2-1
v_call: TRBV6-4

cdr3_aa: CASRSQTSGIYEQYF
d_call: TRBD2
j_call: TRBJ2-7
v_call: TRBV6-2/TRBV6-3

cdr3_aa: CASSSGTGLRTETQYF
d_call: TRBD1
j_call: TRBJ2-5
v_call: TRBV12-3/TRBV12-4

cdr3_aa: CASSSGLAGGYNEQFF
d_call: TRBD2
j_call: TRBJ2-1
v_call: TRBV4-3

cdr3_aa: CASSSGTGAVGGELFF
d_call: TRBD1
j_call: TRBJ2-2
v_call: TRBV12-3/TRBV12-4

cdr3_aa: CASSGKGSSYNSPLHF
d_call: -
j_call: TRBJ1-6
v_call: TRBV9

cdr3_aa: CASSSGAEYEQYF
d_call: -
j_call: TRBJ2-7
v_call: TRBV7-9

cdr3_aa: CASSKGHLGAEAFF
d_call: -
j_call: TRBJ1-1
v_call: TRBV6-1

cdr3_aa: CASRMGTQNTGELFF
d_call: -
j_call: TRBJ2-2
v_call: TRBV7-9

cdr3_aa: CASSLDGTSGRGYEQYF
d_call: TRBD2
j_call: TRBJ2-7
v_call: TRBV11-2

cdr3_aa: CASSLDNSPLHF
d_call: -
j_call: TRBJ1-6
v_call: TRBV11-2

cdr3_aa: CASSLAANEKLFF
d_call: -
j_call: TRBJ1-4
v_call: TRBV5-6

cdr3_aa: CASSLSYSGTDTQYF
d_call: TRBD2
j_call: TRBJ2-3
v_call: TRBV7-3

cdr3_aa: CASSLTAWTGANTGELFF
d_call: TRBD1
j_call: TRBJ2-2
v_call: TRBV7-3

cdr3_aa: CASSLKVNSPLHF
d_call: -
j_call: TRBJ1-6
v_call: TRBV12-3/TRBV12-4

cdr3_aa: CASSIRQGGVYNEQFF
d_call: -
j_call: TRBJ2-1
v_call: TRBV5-6

cdr3_aa: CASRSNTYGYTF
d_call: -
j_call: TRBJ1-2
v_call: TRBV28

cdr3_aa: CASSPHLGTYNEQFF
d_call: -
j_call: TRBJ2-1
v_call: TRBV6-5

cdr3_aa: CASTPSGGEQFF
d_call: -
j_call: TRBJ2-1
v_call: TRBV5-6

cdr3_aa: CASSWAHRPSYEQYF
d_call: -
j_call: TRBJ2-7
v_call: TRBV5-6

cdr3_aa: CASSPRVFYSRPTEAFF
d_call: -
j_call: TRBJ1-1
v_call: TRBV27

cdr3_aa: CASSLEVSGANGLTF
d_call: -
j_call: TRBJ2-6
v_call: TRBV5-1

cdr3_aa: CSAAGTSGVPSTDTQYF
d_call: TRBD2
j_call: TRBJ2-3
v_call: TRBV20-1

cdr3_aa: CSAREGGGQPQHF
d_call: -
j_call: TRBJ1-5
v_call: TRBV20-1

cdr3_aa: CASSTKGGFNTEAFF
d_call: -
j_call: TRBJ1-1
v_call: TRBV18

cdr3_aa: CASSIVGLLAGYTDTQYF
d_call: TRBD2
j_call: TRBJ2-3
v_call: TRBV19

cdr3_aa: CASSFQGVDTEAFF
d_call: TRBD1
j_call: TRBJ1-1
v_call: TRBV11-2

cdr3_aa: CAWSTRDTYTGELFF
d_call: -
j_call: TRBJ2-2
v_call: TRBV30